The rows below give T cell receptor beta chains drawn from one sample of a study of CD8 T cells in Susac syndrome. Via MiXCR, TCRdb re-called the immunoSEQ multiplex PCR reads, giving one row per CDR3 protein. Of roughly 200,000 distinct CDR3 sequences listed, approximately 95% are singletons. What was sequenced was CD4+ T cells from PBMCs. These receptors all come from a human donor in good health. Each CDR3 is given with its conserved first and last residue. The order of the fields is J gene, D gene, V gene, CDR3 protein. D genes are given only for firm matches.

j_call: TRBJ2-1; d_call: TRBD1; v_call: TRBV5-1; cdr3_aa: CASSPGQGSNNEQFF
j_call: TRBJ2-5; d_call: -; v_call: TRBV5-4; cdr3_aa: CASSLAPQRQETQYF
j_call: TRBJ2-4; d_call: -; v_call: TRBV7-9; cdr3_aa: CASNTLAGSLVQYF
j_call: TRBJ2-3; d_call: TRBD2; v_call: TRBV12-3/TRBV12-4; cdr3_aa: CASSSRLAGMYTQYF
j_call: TRBJ2-2; d_call: TRBD1; v_call: TRBV29-1; cdr3_aa: CSVRTGVDTGELFF
j_call: TRBJ2-3; d_call: -; v_call: TRBV12-3/TRBV12-4; cdr3_aa: CASSLGGGSSSTDTQYF
j_call: TRBJ1-6; d_call: -; v_call: TRBV20-1; cdr3_aa: CGQGIYNSPLHF
j_call: TRBJ2-4; d_call: -; v_call: TRBV20-1; cdr3_aa: CSAGREPKNIQYF
j_call: TRBJ1-3; d_call: -; v_call: TRBV9; cdr3_aa: CASSARREPGNTIYF
j_call: TRBJ2-5; d_call: TRBD1; v_call: TRBV7-2; cdr3_aa: CASSQRGTGLGETQYF
j_call: TRBJ2-1; d_call: -; v_call: TRBV19; cdr3_aa: CASNGEQFF
j_call: TRBJ1-2; d_call: -; v_call: TRBV27; cdr3_aa: CASSLTQTSTGLHYGYTF
j_call: TRBJ2-5; d_call: -; v_call: TRBV4-1; cdr3_aa: CASSQVNYRAEETQYF
j_call: TRBJ2-5; d_call: -; v_call: TRBV6-5; cdr3_aa: CASSRASQETQYF
j_call: TRBJ2-2; d_call: -; v_call: TRBV5-1; cdr3_aa: CASSLEPGAGELFF
j_call: TRBJ1-1; d_call: TRBD1; v_call: TRBV29-1; cdr3_aa: CSSGQGASEAFF
j_call: TRBJ2-7; d_call: -; v_call: TRBV9; cdr3_aa: CASSVGSSSNEQYF
j_call: TRBJ2-5; d_call: TRBD1; v_call: TRBV15; cdr3_aa: CATSRVGTGQETQYF
j_call: TRBJ2-2; d_call: TRBD2; v_call: TRBV4-1; cdr3_aa: CASGLAAVTGELFF
j_call: TRBJ1-1; d_call: -; v_call: TRBV11-1; cdr3_aa: CASSLSENTEAFF
j_call: TRBJ1-5; d_call: -; v_call: TRBV12-3/TRBV12-4; cdr3_aa: CASSWEGRNQPQHF
j_call: TRBJ1-2; d_call: -; v_call: TRBV4-3; cdr3_aa: CASSPEGSNYGYTF
j_call: TRBJ2-1; d_call: -; v_call: TRBV29-1; cdr3_aa: CSLGASRYNEQFF
j_call: TRBJ1-2; d_call: -; v_call: TRBV16; cdr3_aa: CASSGPRESPGYGYTF
j_call: TRBJ1-4; d_call: TRBD1; v_call: TRBV29-1; cdr3_aa: CSVVNWGQGNEKLFF
j_call: TRBJ2-1; d_call: TRBD2; v_call: TRBV11-3; cdr3_aa: CASSLVGLADNEQFF
j_call: TRBJ2-1; d_call: TRBD2; v_call: TRBV20-1; cdr3_aa: CSARASVAGVGNEQFF
j_call: TRBJ2-7; d_call: -; v_call: TRBV20-1; cdr3_aa: CSARAHNEQYF
j_call: TRBJ2-1; d_call: -; v_call: TRBV18; cdr3_aa: CASSAGQINEQFF
j_call: TRBJ2-5; d_call: -; v_call: TRBV7-7; cdr3_aa: CASSAGGEQETQYF
j_call: TRBJ2-5; d_call: -; v_call: TRBV20-1; cdr3_aa: CSAASGVETQYF
j_call: TRBJ2-1; d_call: TRBD1; v_call: TRBV20-1; cdr3_aa: CSASGQGWDNEQFF
j_call: TRBJ1-5; d_call: -; v_call: TRBV20-1; cdr3_aa: CSAGYGTDNQPQHF
j_call: TRBJ1-2; d_call: -; v_call: TRBV29-1; cdr3_aa: CSVGALYGYTF
j_call: TRBJ2-6; d_call: -; v_call: TRBV27; cdr3_aa: CASRRPGANVLTF
j_call: TRBJ2-1; d_call: -; v_call: TRBV21-1; cdr3_aa: CASSTGQGPHVYNEQFF
j_call: TRBJ2-2; d_call: TRBD2; v_call: TRBV7-9; cdr3_aa: CASSPRGLAGGNTGELFF